This T cell receptor (beta chain) was sequenced during a study of shared T cell receptors in the human thymus. Worth noting for this clone: Germline is not matched at one junction end, which may reflect a read error.

The CDR3 covers 12 residues. Germline-derived CDR1 and CDR2 are MNHNS and SASEGT. Data came from immunoSEQ multiplex PCR; TCRdb stores just in-frame clones and leaves some out. The repertoire has hundreds of thousands of clones, 88% of them found once; the top ten carry around 0.0099%. Separately, the same data were catalogued under a study of human thymus T cells. That study reports: Samples came from healthy Finnish infants during open corrective cardiac surgery. Resected material from corrective heart surgery provided the thymus tissue analysed. V and J genes seemed to be used with bias in thymic and blood repertoires. Related studies noted strongly shared thymic repertoires across unrelated people.

The rearrangement joins TRBV6-1 to TRBJ2-7; 9 nucleotides match TRBD1. The sample taken for sequencing was thymocytes. The sequence came from a boy younger than two with a congenital heart defect. The CDR3 loop is CASKGDRADLNF. CDR3 bases: TGTGCCAGCAAAGGGGACAGGGCCGACCTGAACTTC.